The entry below describes one T cell receptor beta chain. There is no known antigen for this receptor. The sample holds no much larger clone one base away, and base qualities are not on file. The data are from a study of cytomegalovirus exposure and HLA in healthy donors listed by TCRdb under 2017. Broadly, across the study: An earlier analysis of approximately 640 of the donors reported 250 to 350 Gb of sequence data and 120 million or so unique TCR beta sequences from some 180 million T cells. About 280 gigabases of sequencing data and around 80 million unique TCR sequences made up an early release that covered 640 HLA-typed donors. Of the 350 to 400 genotyped donors, about 80% fell in the genetic ancestry cluster associated with self-reported Caucasian donors. The study aimed to test whether signatures of past pathogen exposure could be identified by cataloging public T cell receptors. The T cell repertoires of several hundred subjects were profiled by immunosequencing and related to cytomegalovirus serostatus. A separate validation cohort of some 130 different subjects was used in addition to the 666-subject first cohort. High-throughput TCR immunosequencing, statistical association of individual TCRs with disease status, and machine learning were combined to predict cytomegalovirus infection status. A later analysis re-examined previously published TCR beta repertoires from just over 650 donors and added high-resolution HLA genotyping to investigate patterns of TCR occurrence. The later analysis used no new phenotypic data to find candidate immune exposures, relying instead on TCR beta sequences and their occurrence across donors. An earlier analysis of fewer than 700 of the donors applied high-throughput TCR beta sequencing to assess whether each TCR beta V gene segment acted as functional or pseudogenic. Donor age, sex, ethnicity and CMV serostatus were compiled together with the repertoire data. Genome-wide SNP genotypes for about 60% of the roughly 700 donors were used in a later genetic analysis, which treated that subset as a discovery cohort. All discovery cohort repertoires had been generated using a single sequencing platform. Class I and class II HLA loci were covered by the typing at four-digit resolution. Typing coverage varied by locus: about 629-630 donors for A, B, C, DRB1 and DQB1; roughly 500 for DQA1; over 600 for DPA1; 400 to 480 for DPB1. Roughly five DR-DQ haplotypes were handled as single units for association and clustering, since linkage in the cohort was strong. Across some 400 genotyped donors of the cohort, an average of 235,054 unique TCR beta nucleotide sequences per donor were sequenced, and 15% to 20% of those sequences were non-productive.

The cohort was made up of 650 to 700 healthy bone marrow donors. At the time of sampling, all cohort members were nominally healthy, though unrecorded immune exposures were likely present. The donor was CMV seropositive and belonged to the group of a few hundred seropositive cohort members. Each donor provided a peripheral blood sample, and peripheral blood mononuclear cells were used for TCR beta sequencing. Genomic DNA extraction from the blood cell samples was performed with the Qiagen DNeasy Blood Extraction Kit. The CDR3 holds 15 amino acids from the cysteine to the phenylalanine. Of the read, only the CDR3 DNA is kept; its 45 bases are in frame from base 1. CDR1 and CDR2, looked up from the germline V gene, are SGHTA and FQGNSA. V and J are trimmed by 5 bases and 6 bases, and the gene matches miss 12 bases of the junction. Overall study results and their limits: A cluster of highly shared sequence variants was judged likely to be a technical artifact of the sequencing pipeline. Cytomegalovirus status was reported to be diagnosed by the classifier with high specificity and sensitivity in both the original and validation cohorts. A few of the identified cytomegalovirus-associated TCR beta chains were confirmed in vitro to be specific for cytomegalovirus antigens. Some IMGT-functional V segments, including TRBV6-2 and TRBV6-3, could not be told apart with the 87-base-pair reads, so those segments were excluded. A later genetic analysis associated a missense DCLRE1C variant with V-gene and J-gene trimming of TCR beta chains, and an independent cohort replicated the association. HLA typing was unavailable for some donors at each locus, so association tests used only the typed subset. In a later analysis, HLA-associated TCR beta chains showed more clonal expansion and lower generation probabilities than non-associated chains that were equally common. The authors suggested that the approach could potentially be generalized to other disease states and immunological phenotypes. According to a later genetic analysis, donors in an Asian-associated ancestry cluster had fewer N-insertions in productive TCRs than the approximately 630-donor mean. In an earlier analysis of roughly 560 of the donors, most TCR beta V segments were observed in productive rearrangements about 90% or about 30% of the time, broadly matching IMGT annotations. Strong co-occurrence of HLA alleles, especially DR and DQ, made assigning TCR associations to individual alleles difficult. Most TCR sequences were observed very rarely across donors, whereas some public TCRs were present in many individuals. Correlated functional status among segregating V segments might reflect linkage disequilibrium, but an unknown experimental factor could not be ruled out. A further reported finding was that TCR beta sequences accurately predicted the HLA-A and HLA-B alleles for most subjects in the first cohort. In this cohort, only TCR beta chains were sequenced, and detectable features were limited by the absence of alpha or paired-chain data. In a later analysis, about 17,000 TCR beta sequences were associated with specific HLA alleles at a false discovery rate of 0.05. The earlier analysis of around 600 of the donors excluded 15 to 20 rarely observed V segments, including chromosome 9 orphons, because counts were too low. In a later analysis, several top co-occurrence clusters were reported to appear linked to parvovirus B19, influenza, CMV and Epstein-Barr virus. The study listed 150 to 200 TCR beta chains as associated with cytomegalovirus. Presence/absence analyses assumed roughly uniform sequencing depth across donors, an assumption that may not hold. In a later analysis, the rate of TCR association differed among HLA loci, with DRB1 alleles having the most associated TCRs and HLA-C alleles having the fewest. A later analysis found that most CMV-associated TCR beta chains appeared HLA-restricted, with HLA associations seemingly driven largely by CMV exposure. The only immune exposure information available for the cohort was CMV serostatus.

Library preparation was by the immunoSEQ multiplex PCR assay. The multiplex PCR relied on a mix of 60 forward primers for TCR Vbeta segments and 13 reverse primers for TCR Jbeta segments. Amplification of the CDR3 region of rearranged TCR beta genes was performed with a multiplex PCR assay on genomic DNA. On the Illumina HiSeq System, the amplified TCR beta libraries were sequenced as 87-base-pair reads. As for the original processing: In a later analysis, roughly 80 million unique TCR beta chains were counted across the 500 to 850 repertoires, and approximately 9.9 million of these chains were shared by at least two donors. To remove PCR and sequencing errors, raw reads were error-corrected and collapsed into unique sequences using a nearest-neighbor algorithm that merged closely related sequences. CDR3 sequences were aligned to IMGT reference sequences to assign V, D and J gene segments. Each retained sequence needed at least a six-nucleotide match to both a V gene segment and a J gene segment. A rearrangement was called productive if the CDR3 had no stop codons and remained in frame with V and J, and every other rearrangement was called non-productive. Following IMGT convention, CDR3 was defined as the stretch from the second conserved V-encoded cysteine to the conserved J-encoded phenylalanine. Sequences without an unambiguous match to a single V gene segment were excluded from the earlier analysis of about 640 of the donors. In an earlier analysis of some 590 of the donors, a V segment was called functional when productive rearrangements were above 56.7%, and segregating when the standard deviation between donors exceeded 5%. A statistical classification framework was built for diagnosing cytomegalovirus status from the catalog of TCR beta chain sequences. In a later analysis, V and J genes were assigned by comparing TCR nucleotide sequences against IMGT/GENE-DB human TR gene sequences. Using the TCRdist pipeline, a later analysis assigned CDR3 sequences along with most-parsimonious VDJ recombination scenarios. A later analysis defined each TCR beta chain by its CDR3 amino acid sequence plus V-gene family, and excluded reads lacking a unique V-gene family. As a way to deal with suspected cross-contamination and a sequencing artifact, a later analysis dropped 450 to 600 nucleotide sequences that were highly shared and had low generation probability. In a later analysis, a clonal expansion index was calculated for each public chain from normalized within-repertoire ranks of inferred template counts. In a later analysis, generation probabilities were computed using a VDJ recombination model fitted to out-of-frame rearrangements, and the results were checked against IGoR. Hypergeometric tests were used in a later analysis to score TCR-TCR, TCR-HLA and TCR-CMV co-occurrence, with a repertoire-size bias correction applied to the TCR pairs. A later analysis estimated false discovery rates by permuting HLA or CMV assignments 20 times. In a later analysis, co-occurring TCRs were grouped with DBSCAN, and TCRdist sequence similarity was added when clustering was performed within HLA-allele-positive subsets. Repertoires with fewer than 30,000 or more than 120,000 public chains, plus five repertoires with anomalous nucleotide sharing, were excluded from co-occurrence clustering. Entries here come from immuneACCESS through TCRdb and include only in-frame sequences with V and J called. Some clones fail to appear in such tables; in the studies checked, an unresolved V gene covers under half of the shortfall, and the cause of the remainder is unknown. The V and J calls and clone size are taken from that table; D and trimming were inferred from the DNA. For this sample the table gives about 120,000 clones, of which about 75% were detected only once. The ten largest clones capture roughly 30% of the sample.

The chain was built from TRBV7-2 and TRBJ1-1, with 7 bases in between that match TRBD1. Sequenced: PBMCs. This clonotype was sampled from a man in his sixties in good health and CMV-seropositive. The DNA reads TGTGCCAGCAGCCCCGAAGGGGGCCAGTGGGCTGAAGCTTTCTTT. Translated, this gives CASSPEGGQWAEAFF.